This entry is about one T cell receptor beta chain. These data come from a study of blood T cell repertoires in COVID-19. Study information: Spain, Italy and the United States supplied samples that represented acute and convalescent COVID-19.

Only in-frame clones appear in the TCRdb table, and some are missing; sequencing was by immunoSEQ multiplex PCR. The table has about 130,000 clones, around 80% seen once; the top ten hold about 15%. V gave up 3 bases and J gave up 4 bases; unmatched junction bases: 5. Looked up from germline, CDR1 is SGHKS and CDR2 is YYEKEE (reference sequence). The CDR3 loop spans 14 amino acids. Source material: peripheral blood. V gene TRBV5-5 combines with J gene TRBJ2-5; 8 bases map to TRBD1. This sequence was found in a man younger than 45 with COVID-19, enrolled during active disease. This CDR3 reads CASSSRTGIETQYF. In DNA form, the CDR3 reads TGTGCCAGCAGCTCGAGGACAGGGATAGAGACCCAGTACTTC.